This record covers a single T cell receptor delta chain. This clone may be a read error of a much larger clone one base away. This specimen includes other DNA sequences encoding the same CDR3. TCRdb used CATT to re-call clones from the PCR reads. Among some 6,100 delta-chain clones listed, roughly a tenth were seen once. Germline V gene lookup returns CDR1 TSWWSYY and CDR2 QGS. This CDR3 contains 20 residues. V was clipped by 0 bases and J by 8 bases, with 31 bases between them. The sample originates from a study of human gamma delta and Vdelta1 T cells. The TCR originated in a human donor in good health. Material: naive CD27+ Vdelta1 gamma-delta T cells from blood. The J gene is TRDJ1, the V gene TRDV1; possibly TRDD2 for D (8 bases). The CDR3 DNA is TGTGCTCTTGGGGAACTACGGAGGGCTTCCTACGGAGGCGGGGGATCGAAACTCATCTTT. This translates into CALGELRRASYGGGGSKLIF.